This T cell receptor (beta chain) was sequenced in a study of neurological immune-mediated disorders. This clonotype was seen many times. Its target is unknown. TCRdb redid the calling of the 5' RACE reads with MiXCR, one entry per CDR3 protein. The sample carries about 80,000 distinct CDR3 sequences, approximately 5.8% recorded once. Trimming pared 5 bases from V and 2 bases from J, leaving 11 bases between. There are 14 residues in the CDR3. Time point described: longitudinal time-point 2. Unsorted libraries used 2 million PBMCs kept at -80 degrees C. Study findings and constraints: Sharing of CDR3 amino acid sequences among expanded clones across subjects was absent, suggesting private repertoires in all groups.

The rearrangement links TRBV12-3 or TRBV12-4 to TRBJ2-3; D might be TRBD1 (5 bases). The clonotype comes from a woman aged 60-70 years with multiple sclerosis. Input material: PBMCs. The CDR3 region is CASSLDRNTDTQYF. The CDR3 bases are TGTGCCAGCAGTCTTGACAGAAACACAGATACGCAGTATTTT.